Following are 4 T cell receptor beta chains from one sample sequenced in a study of early T cells in non-severe SARS-CoV-2 infection. TCRdb reprocessed the 5' RACE reads via MiXCR and lists one record per CDR3 protein. The sample holds 30,000 or so distinct CDR3 sequences; about 5.2% are singletons and the top ten take approximately 3.5%. Sequencing input: whole blood. The receptors were sampled from an adult who was a healthcare worker with PCR-confirmed SARS-CoV-2 infection or an uninfected control (not recorded which).

The V gene is TRBV19, the J gene TRBJ2-7; D is ambiguous. The CDR3 loop spans 14 amino acids. Trimming stripped 7 bases from V and 3 bases from J, with 16 bases between. Looked up from germline, CDR1 is LNHDA and CDR2 is SQIVND (reference sequence). CDR3 bases: TGTGCCAGTAAATTCGTAGGACCAAGCTACGAGCAGTACTTC. Translating gives CASKFVGPSYEQYF.

In this sample, this clonotype turned up many times. The chain couples TRBV10-1 to TRBJ2-2; D remains unclear. Germline V lookup: CDR1 WNHNN, CDR2 SYGVQD (reference sequence). V was pared by 7 bases and J by 1 base, with 7 bases between. The CDR3 has 13 residues. The CDR3 DNA reads as TGCGCCAGCACTACGGGGAACACCGGGGAGCTGTTTTTT. Translation gives CASTTGNTGELFF.

This clonotype was observed a few times. The genes are TRBV24-1 and TRBJ2-2; TRBD1 aligns across 8 bases. From germline, CDR1 is KGHDR and CDR2 SFDVKD. The CDR3 has 14 amino acids. V trimming: 9 bases; J trimming: 2 bases; junction bases outside the gene matches: 4. CDR3 sequence: CATQGAINTGELFF. The CDR3 DNA reads TGTGCCACCCAGGGGGCCATAAACACCGGGGAGCTGTTTTTT.

This clonotype was seen ten or more times. This chain links TRBV3-2 with TRBJ2-6; TRBD2 is taken as the D call from the table, unchecked against the DNA. TRBV3-2 is a pseudogene locus. This CDR3 region has 19 residues. CDR3 in DNA: TGTGCCAGCAGCCACAGCGGGGGTCAAGGAGGCTCTGGGGCCAACGTCCTGACTTTC. Its translation: CASSHSGGQGGSGANVLTF.